These 24 T cell receptor beta chains were all obtained from the same sample, sequenced in a study of response to subunit inactivated influenza vaccine. TCRdb passed the RT-PCR reads through MiXCR, listing each CDR3 protein once. The sample consists of roughly 520,000 distinct CDR3 sequences, about 25% of them appearing once. Sequencing used CD4+ T cells sorted from PBMCs, obtained roughly 5 days after vaccination. Receptor source: a man over 45 who received an inactivated influenza vaccine.

This clonotype appeared a few times. The V call is TRBV5-6, the J call TRBJ2-3; 15 bases are shared with TRBD2. This CDR3 contains 18 residues. With V trimmed by 4 bases and J by 2 bases, 8 bases remained unmatched. In germline, CDR1 is SGHDT, CDR2 YYEEEE. CDR3 DNA: TGTGCCAGCAGCCGACTGGGACTAGCGGGGGGTTTCACAGATACGCAGTATTTT. It yields the protein CASSRLGLAGGFTDTQYF.

The rearrangement links TRBV12-3 or TRBV12-4 to TRBJ2-2, with TRBD2 identical over 9 bases. Trimming cost V 5 bases and J 7 bases; bases outside gene matches: 5. CDR3 size: 14 residues. In nucleotides, the CDR3 is TGTGCCAGCAGTCAAGGGACTAGCTTCGGGGAGCTGTTTTTT. Amino acid sequence: CASSQGTSFGELFF.

This clonotype came up a few times. The chain employs TRBV15 and TRBJ2-5; D remains unclear. There are 15 residues in the CDR3. Germline lookup yields CDR1 LNHNV and CDR2 YYDKDF (reference sequence). With 3 bases removed from V and 1 base from J, the gap between germline ends came to 12 bases. The CDR3 protein is CATSRAINIQETQYF. DNA of the CDR3: TGTGCCACCAGCAGGGCCATTAATATCCAAGAGACCCAGTACTTC.

In this sample, this clonotype turned up many times. The chain joins TRBV5-6 to TRBJ2-5; D is ambiguous. The CDR3 covers 14 residues. V shed 0 bases and J shed 4 bases, with 10 bases lying between them. CDR1 SGHDT and CDR2 YYEEEE come from the germline V gene. The chain's CDR3 is CASSLVGYLETQYF. The CDR3 DNA sequence: TGTGCCAGCAGCTTGGTCGGCTACTTAGAGACCCAGTACTTC. The full variable domain, in which reference TRBV5-6 and TRBJ2-5 provide the parts outside the CDR3, is DAGVTQSPTHLIKTRGQQVTLRCSPKSGHDTVSWYQQALGQGPQFIFQYYEEEERQRGNFPDRFSGHQFPNYSSELNVNALLLGDSALYLCASSLVGYLETQYFGPGTRLLVL.

This sequence joins TRBV24-1 and TRBJ2-3, with D possibly matching TRBD2 (6 bases). The V end lost 5 bases, the J end lost 2 bases, and 13 bases lay between the germline ends. The CDR3 covers 15 residues. From germline, CDR1 is KGHDR and CDR2 SFDVKD. The CDR3 DNA reads TGTGCCACCAGTGTCGGAGGGAGCCCCACAGATACGCAGTATTTT. As protein: CATSVGGSPTDTQYF.

The V call is TRBV5-8, the J call TRBJ2-7, with 8 bases lining up with TRBD1. Germline V gene sequence: CDR1 SGHTS, CDR2 YDEGEE. The junction had 8 bases not matched to a gene; V was cut back by 4 bases and J by 2 bases. CDR3 length: 15 amino acids. The CDR3 spells CASSPPGQGTYEQYF. The CDR3 DNA reads TGTGCCAGCAGCCCACCCGGACAGGGAACCTACGAGCAGTACTTC.

This chain links TRBV28 with TRBJ1-2, with a possible D match to TRBD1 (6 bases). Germline V gene lookup returns CDR1 MDHEN and CDR2 SYDVKM. This CDR3 comprises 15 residues. V lost 5 bases and J lost 4, with 17 bases in between. The CDR3 DNA reads TGTGCCAGCAGTCCCCTCGGACAGTCAGGCTATGGCTACACCTTC. Residues: CASSPLGQSGYGYTF.

The CDR3 loop is CASSEVARRSETQYF. The CDR3, as DNA: TGCGCCAGCAGCGAGGTGGCCCGGCGATCAGAGACCCAGTACTTC. The chain employs TRBV5-1 and TRBJ2-5; D not certain. There are 15 residues in the CDR3. V was trimmed by 4 bases and J by 4 bases, leaving 17 bases between them. Germline V lookup: CDR1 SGHRS, CDR2 YFSETQ.

There are a few counts of this clonotype. The CDR3 protein is CASSQGEAFF. In nucleotides, the CDR3 is TGTGCCAGCAGTCAGGGAGAAGCTTTCTTT. The chain uses TRBV6-6 and TRBJ1-1, with D perhaps matching TRBD1 (5 bases). Per germline, CDR1 MNHNY and CDR2 SVGAGI (reference sequence). This CDR3 has 10 amino acids. Between the trimmed V and J ends, which lost 5 bases and 8 bases, there was a span of 6 bases.

The table lists this clonotype with a few counts. This sequence joins TRBV25-1 and TRBJ1-2; D might be TRBD1 (5 bases). Looked up from germline, CDR1 is MGHDK and CDR2 is SYGVNS. This CDR3 contains 17 residues. V lost 4 bases and J lost 3, with 21 bases in between. CDR3 amino acids: CASSVCMRTTDYYGYTF. The CDR3 DNA reads TGTGCCAGCAGTGTGTGTATGCGGACGACAGACTACTATGGCTACACCTTC.

The chain uses TRBV7-9 and TRBJ1-4; 7 bases align to TRBD1. V lost 0 bases and J lost 12; bases outside the gene matches: 7. Germline CDR1 reads SEHNR; CDR2 reads FQNEAQ (reference sequence). This CDR3 region has 14 residues. DNA for the CDR3: TGTGCCAGCAGCTTAGCGGGCCAGGGGGTTCAACTGTTTTTT. Translated, it gives CASSLAGQGVQLFF.

This chain connects TRBV4-3 to TRBJ1-2, with 10 bases that match TRBD1. There are 13 residues in the CDR3. V trimming: 3 bases; J trimming: 7 bases; junction bases outside the gene matches: 2. Germline loops: CDR1 LGHNA, CDR2 YSLEER. In nucleotides, the CDR3 is TGCGCCAGCAGCCAGACAGGGGGCAGTGGCTACACCTTC. Translation gives CASSQTGGSGYTF.

This clonotype was counted a few times. CDR3 protein: CASSVGQGGETQYF. CDR3 in DNA: TGTGCCAGCAGCGTAGGACAGGGAGGGGAGACCCAGTACTTC. J is TRBJ2-5 and V is TRBV9; D could derive from TRBD1 or TRBD2 (7 bases each). CDR3 size: 14 residues. Trimming cost V 0 bases and J 5 bases, with 11 bases left between them. Per germline, CDR1 SGDLS and CDR2 YYNGEE. The entire variable domain, with the rest obtained from reference TRBV9 and TRBJ2-5, is as follows: DSGVTQTPKHLITATGQRVTLRCSPRSGDLSVYWYQQSLDQGLQFLIQYYNGEERAKGNILERFSAQQFPDLHSELNLSSLELGDSALYFCASSVGQGGETQYFGPGTRLLVL.

This clonotype has just a few counts. V usage is TRBV24-1 and J usage is TRBJ2-7; D is perhaps TRBD1 or TRBD2 (5 bases each). Trimming shortened V by 5 bases and J by 1 base, and 5 bases separated the two germline ends. The CDR3 has 12 residues. Looked up from germline, CDR1 is KGHDR and CDR2 is SFDVKD. CDR3 DNA sequence: TGTGCCACCAGTGGGGGGTCCTACGAGCAGTACTTC. Protein: CATSGGSYEQYF.

The genes are TRBV5-1 and TRBJ2-1; no clear D gene. The V end was cut by 0 bases, the J end by 9 bases, with 10 bases between. The germline CDR1 and CDR2 sequences are SGHRS and YFSETQ. The CDR3 sequence is 13 residues long. CDR3 DNA sequence: TGCGCCAGCAGCTTGGATCCCTCCAGTGAGCAGTTCTTC. Amino acids: CASSLDPSSEQFF.

A few counts support this clonotype. This chain connects TRBV20-1 to TRBJ2-1; TRBD2 aligns across 12 bases. The CDR3 loop spans 16 amino acids. CDR1 is DFQATT and CDR2 is SNEGSKA in the germline V gene (reference sequence). Germline trimming cut 5 bases from V and 4 bases from J; bases unmatched to any gene: 9. The CDR3 is CSAPGWTSGMYNEQFF. The DNA for the CDR3 is TGCAGTGCTCCGGGGTGGACTAGCGGGATGTACAATGAGCAGTTCTTC.

The rearrangement links TRBV20-1 to TRBJ1-6; TRBD1 aligns across 10 bases. The CDR3 totals 13 residues. With 7 bases clipped from V and 7 bases from J, the junction kept 4 bases outside the gene matches. The germline V gene has CDR1 DFQATT and CDR2 SNEGSKA (reference sequence). DNA for the CDR3: TGCAGTGTCCCGGGACAGGGGAATTCACCCCTCCACTTT. Translating gives CSVPGQGNSPLHF.

The gene calls are TRBV4-1 and TRBJ2-7, with 11 bases lining up with TRBD2. Germline CDR1 is MGHRA and CDR2 is YSYEKL. The length of the CDR3 is 18 residues. V shed 1 base, J shed 0 bases, and the junction held 8 bases outside the gene matches. The CDR3 spells CASSQVLAGVPSSYEQYF. CDR3 DNA: TGCGCCAGCAGCCAAGTACTAGCGGGGGTCCCGAGCTCCTACGAGCAGTACTTC.

This chain connects TRBV3-1 to TRBJ2-1, with D hard to call. The CDR3 spans 11 residues. V was clipped by 8 bases and J by 11 bases, with 13 bases between them. CDR1 is LGHDT and CDR2 is YNNKEL in the germline V gene (reference sequence). The CDR3 sequence: CASGTRYKQFF. The CDR3 region has the DNA TGTGCCAGCGGAACCCGATATAAGCAGTTCTTC.

This clonotype was observed many times. The J gene is TRBJ2-1, the V gene TRBV12-3 or TRBV12-4; 7 bases agree with TRBD2. CDR3 length equals 15 residues. The V segment lost 10 bases and the J segment 7 bases; nucleotides outside the gene matches: 16. The CDR3 loop reads CATRPIAGLGNEQFF. Written as DNA, the CDR3 is TGTGCCACCAGACCAATAGCGGGCCTAGGAAATGAGCAGTTCTTC.

The rearrangement uses TRBV10-3 and TRBJ2-1; 8 positions agree with TRBD2. Germline CDR1 and CDR2: ENHRY and SYGVKD. V was clipped by 5 bases and J by 0 bases; unmatched bases: 9. CDR3 length: 17 amino acids. CDR3 residues: CAISISGSIRSYNEQFF. The DNA of the CDR3 is TGTGCCATCAGTATAAGCGGGAGTATCCGCTCCTACAATGAGCAGTTCTTC.

This clonotype was counted only a few times. The chain joins TRBV29-1 to TRBJ2-7, with 7 bases identical to TRBD1. The length of the CDR3 is 12 residues. The J segment lost 6 bases and the V segment lost 2 bases, leaving 4 bases of the junction unmatched. The germline CDR1 and CDR2 sequences are SQVTM and ANQGSEA. CDR3 loop: CSVELGGAEQYF. DNA of the CDR3: TGCAGCGTTGAATTAGGGGGCGCCGAGCAGTACTTC.

This sequence joins TRBV5-5 and TRBJ2-3; TRBD1 agrees at 10 bases. CDR3 length equals 16 residues. With 4 bases clipped from V and 5 bases from J, the junction kept 10 bases outside the gene matches. Germline loops: CDR1 SGHKS, CDR2 YYEKEE (reference sequence). CDR3 coding DNA: TGTGCCAGCAGCCCCCCACTCCGGGACAGGGGAGATACGCAGTATTTT. This gives the protein CASSPPLRDRGDTQYF.

This clonotype was observed a few times. This sequence joins TRBV11-1 and TRBJ2-1, with 12 bases lining up with TRBD2. V lost 5 bases, J lost 7 bases, and 15 bases stayed unmatched. The CDR3 has 18 amino acids. The germline gives CDR1 SGHAT, CDR2 FQDESV (reference sequence). DNA of the CDR3: TGTGCCAGCAGCCTCATAACCATGACTAGCGGGAGTAGTAATGAGCAGTTCTTC. Translating it yields CASSLITMTSGSSNEQFF. The variable domain in full, with the rest retrieved from reference TRBV11-1 and TRBJ2-1, is EAEVAQSPRYKITEKSQAVAFWCDPISGHATLYWYRQILGQGPELLVQFQDESVVDDSQLPKDRFSAERLKGVDSTLKIQPAELGDSAMYLCASSLITMTSGSSNEQFFGPGTRLTVL.